The 9 T cell receptor beta chains below all came from one sample that was sequenced in a study of blood T cell repertoires in COVID-19. TCRdb keeps only in-frame clones here, not all; method: immunoSEQ multiplex PCR. The table lists under 200,000 clones, about 88% of them singletons. Source material: peripheral blood. These TCRs come from a man aged 40-49 years with active or convalescent COVID-19.

This chain joins TRBV5-1 and TRBJ2-5, with 9 nucleotides matching TRBD2. V shed 0 bases and J 5 bases; nucleotides not matched to a gene: 17. CDR3 length equals 19 residues. Per the germline V gene, CDR1 is SGHRS and CDR2 is YFSETQ. CDR3 residues: CASSLDFGPKGLALETQYF. The CDR3 bases are TGCGCCAGCAGCTTGGACTTCGGACCGAAGGGACTAGCTCTGGAGACCCAGTACTTC.

The CDR3 nucleotides read TGTGCCAGCAGTGCCACCGGGACTCAAAGGCGGGAGCAGTACTTC. Amino acid sequence: CASSATGTQRREQYF. This sequence joins TRBV2 and TRBJ2-7, with D possibly being TRBD2 (6 bases). Trimming cost V 4 bases and J 7 bases, with 20 bases left between them. Germline-derived CDR1 and CDR2 are SNHLY and FYNNEI. CDR3 length: 15 residues.

The J gene is TRBJ2-7, the V gene TRBV28; D gene uncertain. V dropped 3 bases and J dropped 7 bases, with 4 bases sitting between them. CDR1 is MDHEN and CDR2 is SYDVKM in the germline V gene. The CDR3 has 10 residues. The CDR3 DNA reads as TGTGCCAGCAGTTTGACAGAGCAGTACTTC. Its protein is CASSLTEQYF.

The rearrangement links TRBV28 to TRBJ1-4, with D maybe TRBD1 (5 bases). CDR3 length: 16 amino acids. Germline V gene sequence: CDR1 MDHEN, CDR2 SYDVKM. V shed 5 bases and J shed 0 bases, with 13 bases lying between them. The CDR3: CASSTPDTATNEKLFF. For the CDR3, the DNA is TGTGCCAGCAGTACCCCGGACACCGCAACTAATGAAAAACTGTTTTTT.

The J gene is TRBJ1-2, the V gene TRBV11-1; D call uncertain. This CDR3 region has 12 residues. V gave up 2 bases and J gave up 4 bases, with 5 bases separating them. CDR1 and CDR2 (germline): SGHAT, FQDESV (reference sequence). The CDR3 bases are TGTGCCAGCAGCTTAAACGGCTATGGCTACACCTTC. Amino acids: CASSLNGYGYTF.

The rearrangement links TRBV24-1 to TRBJ1-1; no reliable D call. The CDR3 consists of 16 residues. Germline lookup yields CDR1 KGHDR and CDR2 SFDVKD. The V gene lost 6 bases and the J gene lost 0 bases, with 16 bases spanning the gap. CDR3 DNA: TGTGCCACCAGTTTGATAGGAGCCCTAGTGAACACTGAAGCTTTCTTT. Translated, it gives CATSLIGALVNTEAFF.

This rearrangement joins TRBV15 to TRBJ2-3, with 13 bases matching TRBD2. Unmatched junction bases numbered 2, after V lost 8 bases and J lost 3 bases. The CDR3 is made up of 14 amino acids. The V gene's germline CDR1 is LNHNV and CDR2 YYDKDF (reference sequence). Written as DNA, the CDR3 is TGTGCCACCCGGACTAGCGGGAGAACAGATACGCAGTATTTT. Protein: CATRTSGRTDTQYF.

This clone occurred once. This chain uses TRBV7-9 with TRBJ2-7; 8 nucleotides agree with TRBD1. The germline V gene encodes CDR1 SEHNR and CDR2 FQNEAQ (reference sequence). V was pared by 4 bases and J by 1 base, with 12 bases of the junction left unmatched. CDR3 size: 17 residues. The CDR3 DNA reads as TGTGCCAGCAGCTCCGCTCTCAGGGGGCGTGGGTCCTACGAGCAGTACTTC. As protein: CASSSALRGRGSYEQYF. The whole variable domain, filled in from reference TRBV7-9 and TRBJ2-7, reads DTGVSQNPRHKITKRGQNVTFRCDPISEHNRLYWYRQTLGQGPEFLTYFQNEAQLEKSRLLSDRFSAERPKGSFSTLEIQRTEQGDSAMYLCASSSALRGRGSYEQYFGPGTRLTVT.

This chain joins TRBV7-8 and TRBJ2-5, with 9 bases aligning to TRBD2. This CDR3 has 16 residues. In germline, CDR1 is SGHVS, CDR2 FQNEAQ. The V gene end was trimmed by 0 bases and the J gene end by 5 bases; junction bases not matched to a gene: 7. The CDR3 coding sequence is TGTGCCAGCAGCTTAGCTAGCGGGAGTTTGGGGGAGACCCAGTACTTC. Translated: CASSLASGSLGETQYF.